This T cell receptor beta chain came from a study of blood T cell repertoires in COVID-19. The overall study: The study drew acute and convalescent COVID-19 samples from the United States, Italy and Spain. Nucleic acid was either cDNA or gDNA, and it came from T cells, B-cell-depleted T cells, or PBMCs.

The CDR3 loop spans 15 amino acids. The germline V and J ends were trimmed by 0 bases and 8 bases, with 13 bases remaining between them. Germline V gives CDR1 LGHNA, CDR2 YSLEER. TCRdb keeps only in-frame clones here, not all; method: immunoSEQ multiplex PCR. The sample records some 700,000 clones, around 89% being singletons. The sample taken for sequencing was peripheral blood. This TCR was sampled from a woman aged 18-30 years with acute or convalescent COVID-19. V usage is TRBV4-3 and J usage is TRBJ1-4; the D gene is possibly TRBD1 (6 bases). CDR3 DNA sequence: TGCGCCAGCAGCCAAGAGGGACACGGCGGAGAAAAACTGTTTTTT. It yields the protein CASSQEGHGGEKLFF.